This TCR beta chain was captured by sequencing in a study of neurological immune-mediated disorders. Overall study findings and caveats: The expanded clones of different subjects shared no CDR3 amino acid sequences (suggesting private repertoires in all groups). Expansion of TCR clones was greatest in HTLV-1-associated myelopathy and smallest in multiple sclerosis, where it fell below that of healthy controls.

Time point meaning: longitudinal time-point 1 (baseline). The germline gives CDR1 LGHNA, CDR2 YSLEER. This CDR3 contains 14 residues. The germline V and J ends were trimmed by 3 bases and 5 bases, with 13 bases remaining between them. This clonotype has ten or more counts. The antigen remains unidentified. Synthesis of cDNA used 5'RACE (with 10-nucleotide random UMIs). From 15-18 subjects, every sequencing run obtained over 170 million TCR-beta sequences. TCRdb used MiXCR to reprocess the 5' RACE reads, holding one entry per CDR3 protein. This sample has tens of thousands of distinct CDR3 sequences, with roughly 10% found just once.

The clonotype comes from a male donor with HTLV-1-associated myelopathy (HAM/TSP). What was sequenced was PBMCs. This chain uses TRBV4-3 with TRBJ2-5, with D tentatively TRBD2 (5 bases). The CDR3 sequence is CASSQDATGETQYF. As DNA, the CDR3 is TGCGCCAGCAGCCAGGACGCGACGGGGGAGACCCAGTACTTC.